One sample yielded the 11 T cell receptor beta chains listed below, sequenced in a study of T cells after somatic rescue of genetic block (dated by TCRdb to 2020 to 2021). The library was made by the immunoSEQ multiplex PCR assay. This is the immuneACCESS table as TCRdb keeps it, with only in-frame sequences that have V and J called. A part of the clones is gone; compared with another copy, unresolved V genes explain less than half, and the rest is unexplained. This sample holds tens of thousands of clones; approximately 90% were observed only once. The ten largest clones add up to 3% of the sample. What was sequenced was peripheral blood mononuclear cells (PBMCs). Receptors originate from a man aged 35 to 55.

The V and J genes are TRBV10-3 and TRBJ2-7, with 8 bases matching TRBD1. CDR3 length: 15 amino acids. V trimming: 6 bases; J trimming: 3 bases; junction bases outside the gene matches: 10. Germline values: CDR1 ENHRY, CDR2 SYGVKD. The CDR3 reads CAIRGSGTGDYEQYF. In DNA form, the CDR3 reads TGTGCCATCAGGGGCTCCGGGACAGGAGACTACGAGCAGTACTTC.

The chain employs TRBV11-3 and TRBJ2-7, with TRBD2 matching 8 bases. The V segment lost 0 bases and the J segment 3 bases; nucleotides outside the gene matches: 4. Germline-derived CDR1 and CDR2 are SGHNT and YENEEA. CDR3 size: 15 residues. The CDR3 DNA sequence: TGTGCCAGCAGCTTAGAGAGCGGGAGCGACTACGAGCAGTACTTC. Protein sequence: CASSLESGSDYEQYF.

The chain is built from TRBV6-5 and TRBJ2-5, with a tentative D call TRBD1 (6 bases). TRBJ2-7 explains the end of the DNA better; the J call may be wrong. The CDR3 has 14 residues. CDR1 is MNHEY and CDR2 is SVGAGI in the germline V gene. In DNA, the CDR3 is TGTGCCAGCAGTTATGGGGACATGACCTACGAGCAGTACTTC. It specifies CASSYGDMTYEQYF.

The chain recombines TRBV2 with TRBJ2-2; 8 bases match TRBD1. Trimming removed 5 bases from V and 0 bases from J; junction bases left unmatched: 11. Looked up from germline, CDR1 is SNHLY and CDR2 is FYNNEI. This CDR3 has 18 amino acids. CDR3 sequence: CASSRRTGRWANTGELFF. In nucleotides, the CDR3 is TGTGCCAGCAGTAGACGGACAGGGAGGTGGGCGAACACCGGGGAGCTGTTTTTT. The full variable domain, with the rest looked up from reference TRBV2 and TRBJ2-2, is EPEVTQTPSHQVTQMGQEVILRCVPISNHLYFYWYRQILGQKVEFLVSFYNNEISEKSEIFDDQFSVERPDGSNFTLKIRSTKLEDSAMYFCASSRRTGRWANTGELFFGEGSRLTVL.

The J gene is TRBJ2-5, the V gene TRBV10-3; D is possibly TRBD2 (6 bases). Germline CDR1 is ENHRY and CDR2 is SYGVKD. Trimming took off 2 bases at V and 4 bases at J, with 17 bases between the two ends. This CDR3 is built from 16 residues. CDR3 amino acids: CAISEGPLAGTETQYF. CDR3 nucleotides: TGTGCCATCAGTGAGGGTCCCTTGGCGGGAACAGAGACCCAGTACTTC.

The rearrangement uses TRBV5-1 and TRBJ1-4; tentatively, D is TRBD1 (5 bases). Germline lookup yields CDR1 SGHRS and CDR2 YFSETQ. The CDR3 runs 16 residues. V lost 3 bases to trimming and J lost 5 bases, with 17 bases between them. The CDR3 protein is CASSSSTASTNEKLFF. The CDR3 DNA is TGCGCCAGCAGCTCCTCGACAGCCTCTACGAATGAAAAACTGTTTTTT. Supplemented by reference TRBV5-1 and TRBJ1-4, the full variable domain reads KAGVTQTPRYLIKTRGQQVTLSCSPISGHRSVSWYQQTPGQGLQFLFEYFSETQRNKGNFPGRFSGRQFSNSRSEMNVSTLELGDSALYLCASSSSTASTNEKLFFGSGTQLSVL.

This sequence joins TRBV6-1 and TRBJ1-2, with 7 bases lining up with TRBD1. There are 13 residues in the CDR3. CDR1 and CDR2 from the germline V gene are MNHNS and SASEGT. After removal of 4 bases from V and 7 bases from J, the junction contained 6 bases not matched to a gene. CDR3 in amino acids: CASSVHRQGGYTF. CDR3 coding DNA: TGTGCCAGCAGTGTTCATAGACAGGGTGGCTACACCTTC.

The rearrangement links TRBV5-8 to TRBJ1-3, with D hard to call. Deletions cut 2 bases from V and 1 base from J, with 7 bases between. Germline V lookup: CDR1 SGHTS, CDR2 YDEGEE. The CDR3 is made up of 14 amino acids. CDR3 protein: CASSFWSSGNTIYF. DNA for the CDR3: TGTGCCAGCAGCTTCTGGTCATCTGGAAACACCATATATTTT.

The CDR3 DNA is TGTGCCAGCAGCTTAAGCCCGGGGACGGATGGCTACACCTTC. This translates into CASSLSPGTDGYTF. The V gene is TRBV7-2, the J gene TRBJ1-2; TRBD1 might be the D (5 bases). Germline lookup yields CDR1 SGHTA and CDR2 FQGNSA. Trimming removed 2 bases at V and 6 bases at J, with 13 bases between. The CDR3 extends over 14 amino acids.

This clone was observed a single time. V is TRBV10-3 and J is TRBJ2-5; D gene ambiguous. Deletions cut 6 bases from V and 2 bases from J, with 13 bases between. Germline V gives CDR1 ENHRY, CDR2 SYGVKD. There are 14 residues in the CDR3. As DNA, the CDR3 is TGTGCCATCAGCCCTCTGAAGACTCAAGAGACCCAGTACTTC. Translating gives CAISPLKTQETQYF.

This clone has more than one count but fewer than ten. The genes are TRBV15 and TRBJ1-5; the D is unclear. V lost 0 bases to trimming and J lost 6 bases, with 9 bases between them. The CDR3 extends over 14 amino acids. Per the germline V gene, CDR1 is LNHNV and CDR2 is YYDKDF (reference sequence). The CDR3 protein is CATSREVEGQPQHF. In DNA, the CDR3 is TGTGCCACCAGCAGAGAAGTAGAGGGTCAGCCCCAGCATTTT. The variable domain in full, with the rest retrieved from reference TRBV15 and TRBJ1-5, is DAMVIQNPRYQVTQFGKPVTLSCSQTLNHNVMYWYQQKSSQAPKLLFHYYDKDFNNEADTPDNFQSRRPNTSFCFLDIRSPGLGDTAMYLCATSREVEGQPQHFGDGTRLSIL.